The 7 T cell receptor beta chains below were found in one sample sequenced in a study of T cell changes during pregnancy in multiple sclerosis. Clones were sequenced by immunoSEQ multiplex PCR, and TCRdb holds only the in-frame ones, with some missing. In the table there are around 75,000 clones, around 92% of which are singletons. The material was peripheral blood, obtained in the first trimester of pregnancy. The receptors here all came from a female donor in good health, enrolled as a control in a pregnancy study.

V and J are TRBV5-1 and TRBJ2-3; 11 bases align to TRBD1. The CDR3 length is 18 residues. J was trimmed by 2 bases and V by 2 bases; bases with no gene match: 10. Germline assignment: CDR1 SGHRS and CDR2 YFSETQ. CDR3 residues: CASSLYIWTGGDTDTQYF. DNA of the CDR3: TGCGCCAGCAGCTTATACATTTGGACAGGGGGCGACACAGATACGCAGTATTTT.

The chain is built from TRBV4-3 and TRBJ1-1; no reliable D call. Germline V gives CDR1 LGHNA, CDR2 YSLEER. The CDR3 length is 15 residues. V lost 1 base to trimming and J lost 11 bases, with 20 bases between them. CDR3: CASSQGSGASRGAFF. The CDR3, as DNA: TGCGCCAGCAGCCAAGGGTCTGGAGCCTCCCGAGGGGCTTTCTTT.

The rearrangement uses TRBV28 and TRBJ2-7, with 8 bases identical to TRBD2. The CDR3 runs 15 residues. Trimming cost V 1 base and J 4 bases; bases outside gene matches: 6. Germline values: CDR1 MDHEN, CDR2 SYDVKM. The CDR3: CASSLSSGGEYEQYF. The CDR3 nucleotides read TGTGCCAGCAGTTTATCGAGCGGGGGAGAATACGAGCAGTACTTC. The whole variable domain, filled in from reference TRBV28 and TRBJ2-7, reads DVKVTQSSRYLVKRTGEKVFLECVQDMDHENMFWYRQDPGLGLRLIYFSYDVKMKEKGDIPEGYSVSREKKERFSLILESASTNQTSMYLCASSLSSGGEYEQYFGPGTRLTVT.

The rearrangement links TRBV6-1 to TRBJ2-5; D is unresolved. Germline values: CDR1 MNHNS, CDR2 SASEGT. The CDR3 spans 13 residues. V lost 6 bases and J lost 1, with 9 bases in between. CDR3 bases: TGTGCCAGCAGGCCCGGGTCCCAAGAGACCCAGTACTTC. This gives the protein CASRPGSQETQYF.

This chain connects TRBV28 to TRBJ2-2, with D perhaps TRBD1 (7 bases). The CDR3 has 16 residues. Germline V gives CDR1 MDHEN, CDR2 SYDVKM. V lost 6 bases, J lost 6 bases, and 20 bases lay in between. The CDR3 is CASRLRRTGGAGELFF. The CDR3 nucleotides read TGTGCCAGCAGACTACGCCGGACAGGCGGGGCCGGGGAGCTGTTTTTT.

This chain connects TRBV7-2 to TRBJ2-5; 8 bases match TRBD1. Germline CDR1 reads SGHTA; CDR2 reads FQGNSA. Germline trimming cut 1 base from V and 3 bases from J; bases unmatched to any gene: 4. The CDR3 is 15 residues long. CDR3 region: CASSLVATGEETQYF. For the CDR3, the DNA is TGTGCCAGCAGCTTAGTGGCGACAGGGGAAGAGACCCAGTACTTC. Full variable domain (remainder filled in from reference TRBV7-2 and TRBJ2-5): GAGVSQSPSNKVTEKGKDVELRCDPISGHTALYWYRQSLGQGLEFLIYFQGNSAPDKSGLPSDRFSAERTGGSVSTLTIQRTQQEDSAVYLCASSLVATGEETQYFGPGTRLLVL.

This clone occurred a few times. The chain uses TRBV5-1 and TRBJ2-4; D uncertain. Germline loops: CDR1 SGHRS, CDR2 YFSETQ. V lost 5 bases, J lost 4 bases, and 4 bases lay in between. The CDR3 runs to 11 residues. The CDR3 loop is CASREKNIQYF. The CDR3 DNA reads TGCGCCAGCAGGGAGAAAAACATTCAGTACTTC.